This T cell receptor (beta chain) comes out of a study of CXCR3-negative and CXCR3-positive naive CD8 T cells. Overall study results and limits: Fresh PBMCs served for most assays, and CXCR3 expression fell partially after cryopreservation.

A word on this clonotype: As yet, its antigen is unknown.

The CDR3 has 14 residues. Per the germline V gene, CDR1 is SEHNR and CDR2 is FQNEAQ (reference sequence). UMI-labeled 5' RACE yielded the TRB cDNA libraries. TCRdb reworked the 5' RACE reads into one entry per CDR3 protein, no DNA. The listing contains roughly 30,000 distinct CDR3 sequences. The chain has TRBV7-9 and TRBJ2-5. The receptor's source is a human donor in good health. Some clones in this sample may be carry-over from other donors' samples. Sequencing was done on a sample of memory CD8+ T cells from blood. This chain's CDR3 is CASSQSGSQETQYF.